This TCR beta chain was recorded in a study of blood T cell repertoires in COVID-19. Germline loops: CDR1 LGHNA, CDR2 YSLEER. V trimming: 0 bases; J trimming: 8 bases; junction bases outside the gene matches: 10. The CDR3 spans 16 residues. In the study's own analysis: For nucleated cells, counts were estimated from reference gene primer amplification. The method was immunoSEQ multiplex PCR; TCRdb's version includes in-frame clones alone and lacks a portion of them. V and J calls and clone size are given by that table; D and trimming were obtained from the DNA. The sample shows about 180,000 clones, 89% of them seen only once.

The rearrangement uses TRBV4-3 and TRBJ1-2, with TRBD1 matching over 9 bases. The sequenced material came from peripheral blood. This receptor was identified in a man younger than 35 who had recovered from COVID-19. The CDR3 coding sequence is TGCGCCAGCAGCCAAGAGGATGGGGACAGGGATACGGGCTACACCTTC. This gives the protein CASSQEDGDRDTGYTF.